What follows is one TCR beta chain and its context. What antigen it recognizes has not been identified. Base-call qualities are not available, and no considerably larger clone is one nucleotide away. This record comes from a study of blood T cell repertoires in COVID-19 (dated by TCRdb to the early 2020s). Context from the whole study: Samples from collaborators originated in the United States, Italy and Spain and spanned both the acute and convalescent phases of COVID-19. The material from the prospective study consisted of cDNA or gDNA derived from T cells, B-cell-depleted T cells, or PBMCs. The dataset comprised deeply sampled blood TCRbeta repertoires from subjects exposed to, actively infected with, or recovered from COVID-19. The repertoires were made available in a free public database intended to serve as a resource for research on the immune response to SARS-CoV-2. Samples were obtained from the ongoing ImmuneRACE study (first 160 participants) and from 1,200 or so subjects provided by 6 global collaborators. Nearly every sample came with metadata listing a de-identified subject ID, COVID-19 status, age in years and sex. HLA class I and class II types, where available, came from metadata supplied by the sample provider rather than from assay-based typing. Study-wide findings and limitations: Clinical and demographic metadata were provided uncurated, with the amount varying by source and participant.

The collaborating institutions used their own protocols to collect whole blood in K2EDTA tubes. For TCRbeta analysis, collaborator samples were shipped as frozen whole blood, as isolated PBMCs, or as DNA extracted from either sample type. TCRbeta CDR3 regions were amplified from genomic DNA by means of the immunoSEQ Assay, a bias-controlled multiplex PCR. The original pipeline was this. Within the assay, amplification of reference gene primers was used to estimate how many nucleated cells each sample contained. To quantify the absolute abundance of each unique TCRbeta CDR3 rearrangement, sequence reads were collapsed and filtered. For each sample, productive Simpson clonality was calculated as the square root of Simpson's diversity index across productive rearrangements. The source is immuneACCESS, and TCRdb retained only in-frame sequences with V and J called. Part of the clones is not carried over; for the studies checked, unresolved V genes explain less than half of this, and the remainder is unexplained. V, J and clone size are those of that table, while D and trimming were read from the DNA. The sample includes hundreds of thousands of clones, with 87% observed a single time. The top ten clonotypes cover under 4% of the sample.

The V and J ends are trimmed by 0 bases and 2 bases, leaving 10 bases between them. From its cysteine to its phenylalanine, the CDR3 spans 15 amino acids. Just CDR3 DNA is preserved here, 45 bases in frame from base 1. CDR1 and CDR2 were assigned from the germline V gene (reference sequence) as LNHDA and SQIVND. This clonotype was obtained from a man younger than 35 with active or convalescent COVID-19. The sequenced sample was peripheral blood. The chain joins TRBV19 to TRBJ1-2; a weak D assignment points to TRBD1 (5 bases agree). The CDR3 region has the sequence CASSIDGAVNYGYTF. Read as DNA, the sequence is TGTGCCAGTAGTATAGATGGGGCAGTAAACTATGGCTACACCTTC. The variable domain in full, with residues beyond the CDR3 obtained from the reference TRBV19 and TRBJ1-2 genes, is DGGITQSPKYLFRKEGQNVTLSCEQNLNHDAMYWYRQDPGQGLRLIYYSQIVNDFQKGDIAEGYSVSREKKESFPLTVTSAQKNPTAFYLCASSIDGAVNYGYTFGSGTRLTVV.